This T cell receptor (beta chain) was profiled in a study of OX40 agonist ivuxolimab in advanced cancers. Study-wide results and limits: At doses 0.1 to 3.0 mg/kg, CD4+ and CD8+ clones expanded.

Produced via immunoSEQ multiplex PCR; TCRdb's table is partial and in-frame only. The sample shows tens of thousands of clones, about 89% of them seen only once. The CDR3 has 16 residues. Germline CDR1 is MGHDK and CDR2 is SYGVNS. The V end was cut by 2 bases, the J end by 1 base, with 12 bases between. Comments on this clone: Its cognate antigen is unknown.

V gene TRBV25-1 combines with J gene TRBJ1-3; D is ambiguous. Sequences were derived from CD4+ or CD8+ T cells sorted from blood, sampled in a trial of the OX40 agonist ivuxolimab. This receptor was obtained from an adult with an advanced solid tumor such as melanoma, head and neck, liver or kidney cancer. In nucleotides, the CDR3 is TGTGCCAGCAGTGAAGCTGAGGGATGGTCTGGAAACACCATATATTTT. This sequence encodes CASSEAEGWSGNTIYF.